This TCR beta chain was found in a study of blood T cell repertoires in COVID-19. Across the study: The United States, Italy and Spain provided the acute and convalescent COVID-19 samples. T cells, B-cell-depleted T cells, or PBMCs supplied cDNA or gDNA.

Authors' data handling: How many nucleated cells were present was estimated from reference gene primer amplification. This table comes from immunoSEQ multiplex PCR, and its TCRdb copy is limited to in-frame clones, with some not included. The DNA was the basis for D and trimming; V, J and clone size are from that table. This table holds some 30,000 clones, around 86% found once. This CDR3 comprises 16 residues. Germline V CDR1 and CDR2: LNHDA, SQIVND (reference sequence). V was cut by 2 bases and J by 0 bases, with 10 bases left in between. The receptor was isolated from an older woman with active COVID-19. Sequenced sample: peripheral blood. V is TRBV19 and J is TRBJ2-2; maybe TRBD1 (6 bases). CDR3 sequence: CASSILGAANTGELFF. CDR3 DNA: TGTGCCAGTAGTATACTGGGGGCCGCGAACACCGGGGAGCTGTTTTTT. The whole variable domain, filled in from reference TRBV19 and TRBJ2-2, reads DGGITQSPKYLFRKEGQNVTLSCEQNLNHDAMYWYRQDPGQGLRLIYYSQIVNDFQKGDIAEGYSVSREKKESFPLTVTSAQKNPTAFYLCASSILGAANTGELFFGEGSRLTVL.